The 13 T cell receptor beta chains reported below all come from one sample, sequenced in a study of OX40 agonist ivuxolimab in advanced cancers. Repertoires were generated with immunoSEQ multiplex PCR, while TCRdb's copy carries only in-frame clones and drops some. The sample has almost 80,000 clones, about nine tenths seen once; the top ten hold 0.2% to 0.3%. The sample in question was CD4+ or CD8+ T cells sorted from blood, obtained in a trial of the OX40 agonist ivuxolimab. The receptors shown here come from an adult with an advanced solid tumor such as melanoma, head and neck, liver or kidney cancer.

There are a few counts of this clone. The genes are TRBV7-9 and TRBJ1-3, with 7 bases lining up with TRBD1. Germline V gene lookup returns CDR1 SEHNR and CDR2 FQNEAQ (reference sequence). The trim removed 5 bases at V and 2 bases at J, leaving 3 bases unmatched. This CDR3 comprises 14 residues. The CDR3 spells CASSHQGAGNTIYF. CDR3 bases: TGTGCCAGCAGCCATCAGGGGGCTGGAAACACCATATATTTT.

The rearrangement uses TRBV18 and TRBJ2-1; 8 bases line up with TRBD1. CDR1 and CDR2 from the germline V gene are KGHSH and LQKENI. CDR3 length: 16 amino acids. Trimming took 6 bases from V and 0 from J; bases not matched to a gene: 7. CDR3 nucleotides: TGTGCCAGCTCGGGAACAGGGGGTCTCTCCTACAATGAGCAGTTCTTC. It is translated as CASSGTGGLSYNEQFF. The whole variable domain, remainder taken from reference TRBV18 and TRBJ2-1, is NAGVMQNPRHLVRRRGQEARLRCSPMKGHSHVYWYRQLPEEGLKFMVYLQKENIIDESGMPKERFSAEFPKEGPSILRIQQVVRGDSAAYFCASSGTGGLSYNEQFFGPGTRLTVL.

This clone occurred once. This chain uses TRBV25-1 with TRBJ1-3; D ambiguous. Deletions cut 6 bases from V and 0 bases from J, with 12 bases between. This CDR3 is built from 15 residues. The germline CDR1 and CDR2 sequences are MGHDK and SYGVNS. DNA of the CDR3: TGTGCCAGCAGCGAGGGATCTTTCTCTGGAAACACCATATATTTT. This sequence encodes CASSEGSFSGNTIYF.

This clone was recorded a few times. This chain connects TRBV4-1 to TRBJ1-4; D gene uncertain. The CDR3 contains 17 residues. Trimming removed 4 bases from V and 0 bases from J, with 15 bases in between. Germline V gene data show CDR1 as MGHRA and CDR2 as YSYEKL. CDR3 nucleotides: TGCGCCAGCAGCCCCGGGCCGGCCTATGCAACTAATGAAAAACTGTTTTTT. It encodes CASSPGPAYATNEKLFF.

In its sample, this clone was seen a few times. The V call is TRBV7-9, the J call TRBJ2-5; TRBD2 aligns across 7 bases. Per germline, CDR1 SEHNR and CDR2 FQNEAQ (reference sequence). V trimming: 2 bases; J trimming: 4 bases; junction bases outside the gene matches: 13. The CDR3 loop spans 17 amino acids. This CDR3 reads CASSLFFGGTNLETQYF. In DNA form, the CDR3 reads TGTGCCAGCAGCTTATTTTTTGGCGGGACTAACTTAGAGACCCAGTACTTC.

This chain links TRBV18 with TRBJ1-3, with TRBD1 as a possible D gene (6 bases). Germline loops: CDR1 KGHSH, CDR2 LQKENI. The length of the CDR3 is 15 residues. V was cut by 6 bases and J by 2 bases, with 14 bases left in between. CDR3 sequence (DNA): TGTGCCAGCTCGCCGACAGGCTACGCTGGAAACACCATATATTTT. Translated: CASSPTGYAGNTIYF.

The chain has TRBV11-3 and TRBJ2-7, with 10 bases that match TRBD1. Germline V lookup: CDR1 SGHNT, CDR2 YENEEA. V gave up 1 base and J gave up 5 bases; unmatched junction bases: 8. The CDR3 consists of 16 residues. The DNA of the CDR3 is TGTGCCAGCAGCTTAGCCTGGACAGGGGGGAACAACGAGCAGTACTTC. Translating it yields CASSLAWTGGNNEQYF.

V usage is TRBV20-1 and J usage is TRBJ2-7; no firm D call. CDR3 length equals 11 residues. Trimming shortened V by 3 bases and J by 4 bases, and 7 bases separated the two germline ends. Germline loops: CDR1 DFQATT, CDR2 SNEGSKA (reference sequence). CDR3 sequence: CSASPMYEQYF. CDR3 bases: TGCAGTGCTAGTCCCATGTACGAGCAGTACTTC.

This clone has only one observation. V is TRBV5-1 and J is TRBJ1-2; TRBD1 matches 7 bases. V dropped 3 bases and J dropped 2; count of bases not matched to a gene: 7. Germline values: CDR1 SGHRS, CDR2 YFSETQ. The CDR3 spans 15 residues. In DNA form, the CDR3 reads TGCGCCAGCAGCTCCGTCCCGGGACAGAACTATGGCTACACCTTC. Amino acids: CASSSVPGQNYGYTF.

The CDR3 sequence is CAITATDPTGELFF. CDR3 DNA: TGTGCCATCACAGCTACCGACCCCACCGGGGAGCTGTTTTTT. This sequence joins TRBV10-3 and TRBJ2-2; D is uncertain. The CDR3 runs 14 residues. Germline V gives CDR1 ENHRY, CDR2 SYGVKD. Deletions cut 7 bases from V and 4 bases from J, with 13 bases between.

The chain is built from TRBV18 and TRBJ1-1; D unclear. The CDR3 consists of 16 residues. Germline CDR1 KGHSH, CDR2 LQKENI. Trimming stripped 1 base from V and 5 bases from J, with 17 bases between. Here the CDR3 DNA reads TGTGCCAGCTCACCACTCCTTTTGTCAGGAGGAACTGAAGCTTTCTTT. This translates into CASSPLLLSGGTEAFF.

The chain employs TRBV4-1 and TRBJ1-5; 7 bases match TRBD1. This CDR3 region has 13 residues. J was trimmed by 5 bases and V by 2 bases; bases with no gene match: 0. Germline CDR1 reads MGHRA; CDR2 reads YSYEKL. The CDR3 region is CASSQQGDQPQHF. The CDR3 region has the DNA TGCGCCAGCAGCCAACAGGGGGATCAGCCCCAGCATTTT.

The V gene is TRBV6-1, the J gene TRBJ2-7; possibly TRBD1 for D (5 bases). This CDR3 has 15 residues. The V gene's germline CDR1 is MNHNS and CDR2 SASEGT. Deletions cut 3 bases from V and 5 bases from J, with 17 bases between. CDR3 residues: CASSDVGRAPHEQYF. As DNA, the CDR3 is TGTGCCAGCAGTGATGTAGGCAGGGCACCCCACGAGCAGTACTTC.